This T cell receptor beta chain was captured in a study of cytomegalovirus exposure and HLA in healthy donors. The CDR3 covers 14 residues. Unmatched junction bases numbered 2, after V lost 4 bases and J lost 2 bases. Germline assignment: CDR1 SGHVS and CDR2 FNYEAQ. 13 Jbeta primers and 60 Vbeta primers were used for the PCR. Clones were sequenced by immunoSEQ multiplex PCR, and TCRdb holds only the in-frame ones, with some missing. Altogether about 200,000 clones are present, over 65% being singletons, with the ten largest covering 1.8%. The sample comprised PBMCs. This chain uses TRBV7-6 with TRBJ2-7; the match to TRBD2 covers 10 bases. The source of this sequence is a woman aged 25 to 39 in good health and CMV-seronegative. CDR3 in DNA: TGTGCCAGCAGCTCCGGACTAGCGGCCTACGAGCAGTACTTC. Translation gives CASSSGLAAYEQYF.